A single sample is the source of the 10 T cell receptor beta chains below, sequenced in a study of blood T cell repertoires in COVID-19. Produced via immunoSEQ multiplex PCR; TCRdb's table is partial and in-frame only. The data contain hundreds of thousands of clones, around 83% of them singletons. Sequencing input: peripheral blood. These receptors were obtained from an elderly man with acute or convalescent COVID-19.

The chain uses TRBV9 and TRBJ2-1; D gene uncertain. The CDR3 contains 13 residues. Germline-derived CDR1 and CDR2 are SGDLS and YYNGEE. V dropped 2 bases and J dropped 8 bases, with 11 bases sitting between them. CDR3 nucleotides: TGTGCCAGCAGCGTTATAGTCGGAGATGAGCAGTTCTTC. It codes for CASSVIVGDEQFF.

The CDR3 here is CASSRGQMIYEQYF. The CDR3 coding sequence is TGTGCCAGTAGCCGGGGACAGATGATCTACGAGCAGTACTTC. This chain links TRBV19 with TRBJ2-7; 7 bases match TRBD1. Germline V gives CDR1 LNHDA, CDR2 SQIVND (reference sequence). V lost 6 bases, J lost 3 bases, and 8 bases stayed unmatched. The CDR3 runs to 14 residues.

This clone was seen many times. Other DNA sequences from this sample encode an identical CDR3 as well. This chain joins TRBV10-2 and TRBJ2-3; D is ambiguous. The CDR3 is 15 amino acids. Deletions cut 0 bases from V and 2 bases from J, with 9 bases between. Germline-derived CDR1 and CDR2 are WSHSY and SAAADI. CDR3 coding DNA: TGCGCCAGCAGTGAGTCGCCAGTTTCCACAGATACGCAGTATTTT. Translated, it gives CASSESPVSTDTQYF.

The rearrangement links TRBV6-5 to TRBJ2-5; 8 bases agree with TRBD1. The CDR3 extends over 13 amino acids. Germline V gene data show CDR1 as MNHEY and CDR2 as SVGAGI. J lost 2 bases, V lost 7 bases, and 3 bases had no gene match. The DNA for the CDR3 is TGTGCCAGCACAAGGGACAGGCAAGAGACCCAGTACTTC. Translating it yields CASTRDRQETQYF.

This chain joins TRBV4-1 and TRBJ2-2; possibly TRBD1 for D (6 bases). V was clipped by 0 bases and J by 6 bases, with 17 bases between them. Germline CDR1 and CDR2: MGHRA and YSYEKL. The CDR3 spans 17 residues. CDR3 nucleotides: TGCGCCAGCAGCCAAGAATGGAGACAGGCGTCGTCCGGGGAGCTGTTTTTT. Its protein product is CASSQEWRQASSGELFF.

The chain joins TRBV7-2 to TRBJ2-1; D remains ambiguous. The CDR3 covers 13 residues. Germline loops: CDR1 SGHTA, CDR2 FQGNSA. V was clipped by 3 bases and J by 10 bases, with 13 bases between them. In nucleotides, the CDR3 is TGTGCCAGCAGCTTCGGAGTTACCGAGGAGCAGTTCTTC. It translates to CASSFGVTEEQFF.

This chain connects TRBV6-5 to TRBJ1-1; 11 positions agree with TRBD1. The V gene end was trimmed by 10 bases and the J gene end by 9 bases; junction bases not matched to a gene: 13. The CDR3 spans 14 residues. CDR1 is MNHEY and CDR2 is SVGAGI in the germline V gene. CDR3 nucleotide sequence: TGTGCCACACTACCCCCCGGACAGGGGGCTCAAGCTTTCTTT. It codes for CATLPPGQGAQAFF.

The J gene is TRBJ1-4, the V gene TRBV23-1, with D hard to call. TRBV23-1 is an ORF, with its function uncertain. V was shortened by 3 bases and J by 8 bases, with 4 bases between the two germline ends. The CDR3 consists of 11 residues. CDR3 amino acids: CASSHVEKLFF. The CDR3 nucleotides read TGCGCCAGCAGTCACGTGGAAAAACTGTTTTTT.

The chain carries TRBV27 and TRBJ2-3; 8 nucleotides match TRBD2. The germline CDR1 and CDR2 sequences are MNHEY and SMNVEV (reference sequence). Unmatched junction bases numbered 5, after V lost 6 bases and J lost 3 bases. CDR3 length equals 14 residues. CDR3 amino acids: CASRGLALTDTQYF. DNA for the CDR3: TGTGCCAGCAGAGGACTAGCCCTGACAGATACGCAGTATTTT.

About this clone itself: It is unclear where the CDR3 begins or ends on the DNA, so no DNA is shown, and the CDR3 is as TCRdb lists it. The rearrangement links TRBV21-1 to TRBJ2-5; the table calls TRBD2, which could not be checked here. TRBV21-1 is marked as a pseudogene. The CDR3 contains 18 residues when both ends are counted. The CDR3 sequence is CASSKVGSGSGPQETQYF.